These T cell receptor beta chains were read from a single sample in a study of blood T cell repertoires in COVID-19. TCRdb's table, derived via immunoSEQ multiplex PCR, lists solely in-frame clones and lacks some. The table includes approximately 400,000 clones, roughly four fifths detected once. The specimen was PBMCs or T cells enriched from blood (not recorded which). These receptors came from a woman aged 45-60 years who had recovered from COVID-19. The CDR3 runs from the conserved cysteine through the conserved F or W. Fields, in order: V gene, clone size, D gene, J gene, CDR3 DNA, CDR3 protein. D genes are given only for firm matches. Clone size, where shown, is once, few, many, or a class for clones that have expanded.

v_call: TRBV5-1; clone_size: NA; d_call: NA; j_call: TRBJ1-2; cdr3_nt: TGCGCCAGCAGCTTGGGCACAGGGATACAAGCTAACTATGGCTACACCTTC; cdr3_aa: CASSLGTGIQANYGYTF
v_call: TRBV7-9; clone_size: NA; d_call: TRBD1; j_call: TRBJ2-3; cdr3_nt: TGTGCCAGCAGTCATTTAACAGGGGGCACAGATACGCAGTATTTT; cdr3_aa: CASSHLTGGTDTQYF
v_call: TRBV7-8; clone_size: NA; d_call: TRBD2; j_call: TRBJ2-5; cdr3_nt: TGTGCCACCTCCTGGGGGGGGGAAGAGACCCAGTACTTC; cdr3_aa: CATSWGGEETQYF
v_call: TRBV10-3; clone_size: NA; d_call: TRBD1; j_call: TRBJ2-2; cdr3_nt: TGTGCCATCACCGGGACAGGGAACACCGGGGAGCTGTTTTTT; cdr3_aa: CAITGTGNTGELFF
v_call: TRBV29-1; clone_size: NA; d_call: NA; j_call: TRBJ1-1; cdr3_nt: TGCAGCGTTGATTGGGGGACTCCCACGAACACTGAAGCTTTCTTT; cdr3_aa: CSVDWGTPTNTEAFF
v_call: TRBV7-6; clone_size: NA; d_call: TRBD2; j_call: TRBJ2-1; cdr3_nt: TGTGCCAGCAGCCAGACTAGCGGGACCTACAATGAGCAGTTCTTC; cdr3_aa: CASSQTSGTYNEQFF
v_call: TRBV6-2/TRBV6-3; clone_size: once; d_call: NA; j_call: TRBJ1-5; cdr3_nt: TGTGCCAGCAGTTACTCGGCATGGGGGGGTAGCAATCAGCCCCAGCATTTT; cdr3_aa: CASSYSAWGGSNQPQHF
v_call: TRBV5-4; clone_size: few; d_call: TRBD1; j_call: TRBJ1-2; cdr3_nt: TGTGCCAGCAGCTATACAGGGGTGGGATATGGCTACACCTTC; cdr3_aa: CASSYTGVGYGYTF
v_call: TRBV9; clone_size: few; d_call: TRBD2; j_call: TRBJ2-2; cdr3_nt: TGTGCCAGCAGCCAGGGACTAGCGGGGGGACTGGGCACCGGGGAGCTGTTTTTT; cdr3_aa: CASSQGLAGGLGTGELFF
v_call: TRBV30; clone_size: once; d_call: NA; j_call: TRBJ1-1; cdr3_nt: TGTGCCTGGAGTGTAAGGGGTGACACTGAAGCTTTCTTT; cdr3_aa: CAWSVRGDTEAFF
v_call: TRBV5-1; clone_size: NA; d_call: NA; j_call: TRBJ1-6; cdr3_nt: TGCGCCAGCAGGGAAGGCAGGGGCAGTTCACCCCTCCACTTT; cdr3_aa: CASREGRGSSPLHF